This entry lists 4 T cell receptor beta chains sequenced from one sample in a study of T cell responses to AZD1222 COVID-19 vaccine. Libraries were prepared by immunoSEQ multiplex PCR; TCRdb keeps only in-frame clonotypes and omits some of them. The sample records roughly 140,000 clones, roughly 91% being singletons. The sample here was peripheral blood, taken on day 0 of AZD1222 vaccination. The receptor source for this set is an adult in good health.

This clone was seen only once. The rearrangement uses TRBV19 and TRBJ2-7, with 7 bases fitting TRBD2. Trimming removed 3 bases from V and 2 bases from J; junction bases left unmatched: 4. CDR1 and CDR2 (germline): LNHDA, SQIVND (reference sequence). The CDR3 length is 14 residues. Written as DNA, the CDR3 is TGTGCCAGTAGTATGGTAGCGGGCCCCTACGAGCAGTACTTC. Its translation: CASSMVAGPYEQYF.

This rearrangement joins TRBV13 to TRBJ2-3; D uncertain. The CDR3 is made up of 12 amino acids. Germline-derived CDR1 and CDR2 are PRHDT and FYEKMQ (reference sequence). V was trimmed by 1 base and J by 6 bases, leaving 5 bases between them. Here the CDR3 reads CASSLVRDTQYF. The CDR3 DNA is TGTGCCAGCAGCTTAGTTCGGGATACGCAGTATTTT. The whole variable domain, remainder taken from reference TRBV13 and TRBJ2-3, is AAGVIQSPRHLIKEKRETATLKCYPIPRHDTVYWYQQGPGQDPQFLISFYEKMQSDKGSIPDRFSAQQFSDYHSELNMSSLELGDSALYFCASSLVRDTQYFGPGTRLTVL.

The V call is TRBV5-1, the J call TRBJ1-1; 7 bases match TRBD1. Germline CDR1 SGHRS, CDR2 YFSETQ. The V and J ends lost 0 bases and 4 bases, in that order; junction bases with no gene match: 6. CDR3 length equals 15 residues. CDR3 DNA sequence: TGCGCCAGCAGCTTGGCCGACAGGGATACCACTGAAGCTTTCTTT. This translates into CASSLADRDTTEAFF.

This clone came up once. For the CDR3, the DNA is TGTGCCAGCAGTGAAGCCGAGACAGGGGGCCACGAGCAGTACTTC. As protein: CASSEAETGGHEQYF. The V and J genes are TRBV6-1 and TRBJ2-7; 10 bases map to TRBD1. The length of the CDR3 is 15 residues. J lost 5 bases, V lost 0 bases, and 4 bases had no gene match. The germline CDR1 and CDR2 sequences are MNHNS and SASEGT.